These 28 T cell receptor beta chains originate from one sample sequenced in a study of cytomegalovirus exposure and HLA in healthy donors. The PCR employed 60 Vbeta primers together with 13 Jbeta primers. Sequencing used immunoSEQ multiplex PCR; TCRdb keeps in-frame clones, though not all of them. The table includes approximately 45,000 clones, around 69% detected once. The specimen sequenced was PBMCs. The source is a woman aged 25 to 39 in good health and CMV-seronegative.

This clone appeared a single time. The chain is built from TRBV7-9 and TRBJ1-1, with unresolved D. The CDR3 spans 14 residues. V lost 5 bases, J lost 3 bases, and 13 bases lay in between. CDR1 and CDR2 from the germline V gene are SEHNR and FQNEAQ (reference sequence). The CDR3 nucleotides read TGTGCCAGCAGCCGCCTCCGCGGGCACACTGAAGCTTTCTTT. It yields the protein CASSRLRGHTEAFF.

This clone was counted only a few times. The J gene is TRBJ1-4, the V gene TRBV4-1; 8 positions agree with TRBD1. There are 15 residues in the CDR3. The J segment lost 8 bases and the V segment lost 4 bases, leaving 9 bases of the junction unmatched. Germline loops: CDR1 MGHRA, CDR2 YSYEKL. CDR3 region: CASSPTGTGDEKLFF. The CDR3 bases are TGCGCCAGCAGCCCCACCGGGACAGGTGACGAAAAACTGTTTTTT.

The chain carries TRBV21-1 and TRBJ1-5. TRBV21-1 is an annotated pseudogene. There are 17 residues in the CDR3. This chain's CDR3 is CASVADPSDYSNQPQHF. For the CDR3, the DNA is TGTGCCAGCGTTGCAGATCCATCCGACTATAGCAATCAGCCCCAGCATTTT.

The genes are TRBV6-1 and TRBJ2-3; 9 bases align to TRBD1. The CDR3 runs to 17 residues. Trimming at V came to 3 bases and at J to 2 bases, leaving 9 bases not matched to a gene. Germline V lookup: CDR1 MNHNS, CDR2 SASEGT. The CDR3 spells CASSETSGTGITDTQYF. CDR3 sequence (DNA): TGTGCCAGCAGTGAGACCTCCGGGACAGGGATCACAGATACGCAGTATTTT.

The CDR3 region is CASSVQGMGGYTF. Here the CDR3 DNA reads TGTGCCAGCAGCGTTCAGGGAATGGGGGGCTACACCTTC. The rearrangement uses TRBV9 and TRBJ1-2; a possible D gene is TRBD1 (5 bases). V was shortened by 2 bases and J by 8 bases, with 13 bases between the two germline ends. Germline CDR1 is SGDLS and CDR2 is YYNGEE. The CDR3 spans 13 residues. The full variable domain, rest sourced from reference TRBV9 and TRBJ1-2, is DSGVTQTPKHLITATGQRVTLRCSPRSGDLSVYWYQQSLDQGLQFLIQYYNGEERAKGNILERFSAQQFPDLHSELNLSSLELGDSALYFCASSVQGMGGYTFGSGTRLTVV.

The V and J genes are TRBV5-1 and TRBJ1-2; the match to TRBD1 covers 9 bases. CDR1 and CDR2 from the germline V gene are SGHRS and YFSETQ. The CDR3 is 16 amino acids. The trim removed 4 bases at V and 4 bases at J, leaving 11 bases unmatched. CDR3 in amino acids: CASSTEGTGTVYGYTF. CDR3 sequence (DNA): TGCGCCAGCAGCACCGAAGGGACAGGGACGGTCTATGGCTACACCTTC.

This chain links TRBV29-1 with TRBJ2-1; TRBD2 matches 11 bases. The CDR3 spans 15 residues. Germline V gives CDR1 SQVTM, CDR2 ANQGSEA. Unmatched junction bases numbered 11, after V lost 5 bases and J lost 8 bases. CDR3 in amino acids: CSVIVAGGPADEQFF. The CDR3 DNA reads as TGCAGCGTTATTGTAGCGGGAGGGCCCGCTGATGAGCAGTTCTTC.

The gene calls are TRBV4-2 and TRBJ1-4, with 8 bases fitting TRBD1. The V and J ends lost 4 bases and 0 bases, in that order; junction bases with no gene match: 10. The CDR3 contains 18 residues. Germline CDR1 is LGHNA and CDR2 is YNFKEQ. CDR3 amino acids: CASSRNTGGTATNEKLFF. CDR3 bases: TGTGCCAGCAGCCGGAACACAGGGGGAACTGCAACTAATGAAAAACTGTTTTTT.

This clone was counted a single time. The CDR3 bases are TGCGCCAGCAGCTTGGCCGGACAGGTCAACGAGCAGTACTTC. Translation: CASSLAGQVNEQYF. The chain has TRBV5-1 and TRBJ2-7; TRBD1 matches 7 bases. Germline-derived CDR1 and CDR2 are SGHRS and YFSETQ. The V gene end was trimmed by 0 bases and the J gene end by 5 bases; junction bases not matched to a gene: 5. The CDR3 runs to 14 residues.

The J gene is TRBJ1-1, the V gene TRBV21-1. TRBV21-1 is a pseudogene segment. This CDR3 spans 16 amino acids. CDR3 DNA: TGTGCCAGCAGCCGATGGGGGGTTGCATTTTGGACTGAAGCTTTCTTT. It encodes CASSRWGVAFWTEAFF.

The chain employs TRBV6-1 and TRBJ1-1, with D perhaps matching TRBD1 (6 bases). V lost 4 bases to trimming and J lost 4 bases, with 13 bases between them. The germline CDR1 and CDR2 sequences are MNHNS and SASEGT. The CDR3 extends over 14 amino acids. CDR3 coding DNA: TGTGCCAGCAGTGTCAGGGGAGGGGGCACTGAAGCTTTCTTT. Translation: CASSVRGGGTEAFF.

The V call is TRBV4-1, the J call TRBJ2-6; D may be TRBD1 (6 bases). The CDR3 loop spans 17 amino acids. With 1 base removed from V and 2 bases from J, the gap between germline ends came to 12 bases. Germline values: CDR1 MGHRA, CDR2 YSYEKL. The CDR3 bases are TGCGCCAGCAGCCAAGGGGTGACAGGTCCTGGGGCCAACGTCCTGACTTTC. Translated: CASSQGVTGPGANVLTF.

The chain employs TRBV5-1 and TRBJ1-1; a weak D match, TRBD1 (6 bases). Germline V gene data show CDR1 as SGHRS and CDR2 as YFSETQ. The CDR3 is 13 residues long. Trimming pared 4 bases from V and 3 bases from J, leaving 10 bases between. The CDR3 DNA reads TGCGCCAGCAGCCTCACAGGGCACACTGAAGCTTTCTTT. As protein: CASSLTGHTEAFF. The full variable domain, its missing parts supplied by reference TRBV5-1 and TRBJ1-1, is KAGVTQTPRYLIKTRGQQVTLSCSPISGHRSVSWYQQTPGQGLQFLFEYFSETQRNKGNFPGRFSGRQFSNSRSEMNVSTLELGDSALYLCASSLTGHTEAFFGQGTRLTVV.

This chain uses TRBV25-1 with TRBJ2-3; 7 bases are a match to TRBD2. This CDR3 has 15 residues. The V gene end was trimmed by 3 bases and the J gene end by 5 bases; junction bases not matched to a gene: 8. Germline values: CDR1 MGHDK, CDR2 SYGVNS. Here the CDR3 DNA reads TGTGCCAGCAGTGAGGGCGGGAGCCTTTTAGATACGCAGTATTTT. Its protein is CASSEGGSLLDTQYF.

The rearrangement joins TRBV6-5 to TRBJ2-2, with D uncertain. Between the trimmed V and J ends, which lost 4 bases and 6 bases, there was a span of 15 bases. The CDR3 is 15 amino acids. Per germline, CDR1 MNHEY and CDR2 SVGAGI. This CDR3 is CASSFSTASPGELFF. In DNA form, the CDR3 reads TGTGCCAGCAGTTTTAGCACCGCGTCCCCCGGGGAGCTGTTTTTT.

CDR3 residues: CATSRSGRDLWETQYF. The DNA for the CDR3 is TGTGCCACCAGCAGGTCAGGACGGGACTTATGGGAGACCCAGTACTTC. The chain combines TRBV15 with TRBJ2-5; the D gene is possibly TRBD2 (6 bases). CDR1 and CDR2 (germline): LNHNV, YYDKDF (reference sequence). The V gene lost 3 bases and the J gene lost 5 bases, with 19 bases spanning the gap. There are 16 residues in the CDR3.

The count of this clone is one. This rearrangement joins TRBV6-5 to TRBJ2-5, with D perhaps TRBD1 (5 bases). The CDR3 has 15 amino acids. Trimming stripped 0 bases from V and 4 bases from J, with 12 bases between. Germline V lookup: CDR1 MNHEY, CDR2 SVGAGI. Here the CDR3 DNA reads TGTGCCAGCAGTTACTCCATCAGGGTATCAGAGACCCAGTACTTC. Translating it yields CASSYSIRVSETQYF.

J is TRBJ2-7 and V is TRBV9, with 8 bases identical to TRBD1. CDR3 length equals 16 residues. J lost 3 bases, V lost 3 bases, and 11 bases had no gene match. Per germline, CDR1 SGDLS and CDR2 YYNGEE. The CDR3 DNA follows: TGTGCCAGCAGCGGTCGGATGACAGGGGACTTCTACGAGCAGTACTTC. Residues: CASSGRMTGDFYEQYF.

The chain couples TRBV14 to TRBJ2-7; D uncertain. The ends were cut back, 8 bases at V and 4 bases at J, with 15 bases in the middle. CDR3 length equals 13 residues. Germline CDR1 SGHDN, CDR2 FVKESK. The CDR3 DNA follows: TGTGCCAGCTGCGAAGGGCGGTGTTACGAGCAGTACTTC. Amino acid sequence: CASCEGRCYEQYF.

The chain has TRBV30 and TRBJ1-3; D gene uncertain. This CDR3 has 15 amino acids. Germline V gene lookup returns CDR1 GTSNPN and CDR2 SVGIG (reference sequence). Trimming pared 0 bases from V and 0 bases from J, leaving 9 bases between. This CDR3 reads CAWSVGGDSGNTIYF. The CDR3 DNA follows: TGTGCCTGGAGTGTAGGCGGGGACTCTGGAAACACCATATATTTT.

This chain connects TRBV4-2 to TRBJ2-7; D is ambiguous. Per the germline V gene, CDR1 is LGHNA and CDR2 is YNFKEQ. The CDR3 contains 16 residues. Trimming stripped 5 bases from V and 7 bases from J, with 24 bases between. DNA of the CDR3: TGTGCCAGCAGCTACACCTTCAGAGACCCTCCTAGGGAGCAGTACTTC. Translating it yields CASSYTFRDPPREQYF.

CDR3 coding DNA: TGTGCCAGCATCCTGGGGCAGGGTGGTTGGGGAGGAGAGACCCAGTACTTC. It yields the protein CASILGQGGWGGETQYF. The chain joins TRBV7-2 to TRBJ2-5, with D possibly being TRBD2 (6 bases). Germline CDR1 and CDR2: SGHTA and FQGNSA. CDR3 length equals 17 residues. The V end was cut by 7 bases, the J end by 4 bases, with 25 bases between. Filled out from reference TRBV7-2 and TRBJ2-5, the complete variable domain reads GAGVSQSPSNKVTEKGKDVELRCDPISGHTALYWYRQSLGQGLEFLIYFQGNSAPDKSGLPSDRFSAERTGGSVSTLTIQRTQQEDSAVYLCASILGQGGWGGETQYFGPGTRLLVL.

V is TRBV6-1 and J is TRBJ1-1, with D tentatively TRBD1 (6 bases). In germline, CDR1 is MNHNS, CDR2 SASEGT. The V end was cut by 6 bases, the J end by 1 base, with 12 bases between. The CDR3 is 14 amino acids. CDR3 nucleotides: TGTGCCAGCAGCCCCAGGACAGAGAACACTGAAGCTTTCTTT. It encodes CASSPRTENTEAFF.

The genes are TRBV7-9 and TRBJ1-5, with a tentative D call TRBD1 (6 bases). The V end was cut by 8 bases, the J end by 7 bases, with 15 bases between. The CDR3 sequence is 13 residues long. Germline V lookup: CDR1 SEHNR, CDR2 FQNEAQ (reference sequence). In DNA form, the CDR3 reads TGTGCCAGCTCACTGGCAGGGGAGCAGCCCCAGCATTTT. Amino acid sequence: CASSLAGEQPQHF.

The V call is TRBV28, the J call TRBJ2-5; TRBD2 matches at 8 bases. The germline V gene has CDR1 MDHEN and CDR2 SYDVKM. The CDR3 has 12 residues. V lost 3 bases to trimming and J lost 7 bases; unmatched junction nucleotides: 1. CDR3 DNA: TGTGCCAGCAGTTTCGGGAGGGGGACCCAGTACTTC. It encodes CASSFGRGTQYF.

The chain couples TRBV6-5 to TRBJ2-1; 7 bases line up with TRBD1. CDR3 length: 14 amino acids. Germline V lookup: CDR1 MNHEY, CDR2 SVGAGI. V gave up 6 bases and J gave up 4 bases; unmatched junction bases: 6. The chain's CDR3 is CASRPGQIYNEQFF. CDR3 DNA sequence: TGTGCCAGCAGACCGGGACAGATATACAATGAGCAGTTCTTC.

This CDR3 is CASRTRSYGYTF. CDR3 sequence (DNA): TGTGCCAGCAGGACCCGGAGCTATGGCTACACCTTC. V and J are TRBV27 and TRBJ1-2; D is unresolved. Germline V lookup: CDR1 MNHEY, CDR2 SMNVEV (reference sequence). The CDR3 is 12 residues long. Trimming pared 6 bases from V and 4 bases from J, leaving 9 bases between.

This clone came up a few times. This chain joins TRBV6-5 and TRBJ1-6, with TRBD1 as a possible D gene (6 bases). Germline assignment: CDR1 MNHEY and CDR2 SVGAGI. The CDR3 loop spans 14 amino acids. V was clipped by 6 bases and J by 6 bases, with 12 bases between them. CDR3 in DNA: TGTGCCAGCAGCACCAGGGGCGCTAATTCACCCCTCCACTTT. Translating it yields CASSTRGANSPLHF.